A selection of T cell receptor beta chains follows, all from one sample in a study of T cell clonotyping in hematopoietic cell transplantation. TCRdb's table, derived via immunoSEQ multiplex PCR, lists solely in-frame clones and lacks some. This sample has tens of thousands of clones; roughly 91% occur once, and the top ten carry 2% to 2.5%. The sample here was peripheral blood mononuclear cells, taken before stem cell transplant. The receptors were sampled from a man aged 50-59 years with acute myeloid leukemia. Some clones in this sample may be carry-over from other donors' samples. Each CDR3 is given with its conserved first and last residue. A D gene is named only where the DNA matches it firmly. Expanded clones are given a class, and other clones once, few, many or no size at all.

>.|.|TRBV30|TRBJ2-1
TGTGCCTGGAGTCCCCCGCCGGGGGCGGATGAGCAGTTCTTC
CAWSPPPGADEQFF
>TRBD1|once|TRBV9|TRBJ2-7
TGTGCCAGCAGCGCCGGGACAGGCTACGAGCAGTACTTC
CASSAGTGYEQYF
>TRBD1|.|TRBV4-1|TRBJ2-2
TGCGCCAGCAGCTCGCGACAGGGTGGGAACACCGGGGAGCTGTTTTTT
CASSSRQGGNTGELFF
>.|.|TRBV7-9|TRBJ1-2
TGTGCCAGCAGCTTAGCGAAGGGCGGGAGTTGGGACTATGGCTACACCTTC
CASSLAKGGSWDYGYTF
>.|.|TRBV5-4|TRBJ2-3
TGTGCCAGCAGCTTGGGGTCGGGCGGGTCCACAGATACGCAGTATTTT
CASSLGSGGSTDTQYF
>TRBD2|.|TRBV15|TRBJ2-1
TGTGCCACCAGCAGAGATACTCTAGGGACTAGTCAGTTCTTC
CATSRDTLGTSQFF
>TRBD1|.|TRBV5-4|TRBJ2-2
TGTGCCAGCAGCCCGTGGGGATTTGGGCAGGGGGACACCGGGGAGCTGTTTTTT
CASSPWGFGQGDTGELFF
>.|.|TRBV4-3|TRBJ1-2
TGCGCCAGCAGCCAAGGCCCGACTAACTATGGCTACACCTTC
CASSQGPTNYGYTF
>.|.|TRBV29-1|TRBJ1-4
TGCAGCGCCCTGGACACCACAACTAATGAAAAACTGTTTTTT
CSALDTTTNEKLFF
>TRBD1|.|TRBV5-1|TRBJ2-3
TGCGCCAGCAGCTCTCCCGGGACAGGGGATACAGATACGCAGTATTTT
CASSSPGTGDTDTQYF
>TRBD2|few|TRBV19|TRBJ2-1
TGTGCCAGTAGATTACAAGGGGCGGGGGGCCCTTACAATGAGCAGTTCTTC
CASRLQGAGGPYNEQFF
>.|.|TRBV5-1|TRBJ2-7
TGCGCCAGCAGCTTACAGGGAGGGTCCTACGAGCAGTACTTC
CASSLQGGSYEQYF
>.|.|TRBV29-1|TRBJ2-2
TGCAGCGTCAGGTGGCGGGAATCAGTCGGGGAGCTGTTTTTT
CSVRWRESVGELFF
>.|.|TRBV10-3|TRBJ2-1
TGTGCCATCAGTGGGGGGGAGTCCTACAATGAGCAGTTCTTC
CAISGGESYNEQFF
>.|.|TRBV30|TRBJ1-6
TGTGCCTCCCAAGAGGGGGGGTTAGAATCACCCCTCCACTTT
CASQEGGLESPLHF
>.|.|TRBV19|TRBJ1-5
TGTGCCAGTAGTACGACAAGAAATAGCAATCAGCCCCAGCATTTT
CASSTTRNSNQPQHF
>.|.|TRBV5-1|TRBJ1-1
TGCGCCAGCAGCTTGGACAGATGGGACACTGAAGCTTTCTTT
CASSLDRWDTEAFF
>.|once|TRBV6-4|TRBJ1-5
TGTGCCAGCAGTAGGGAGTACAATCAGCCCCAGCATTTT
CASSREYNQPQHF
>.|.|TRBV5-6|TRBJ2-1
TGTGCCAGCAGTCCCGAAACCGGAATACATGAGCAGTTCTTC
CASSPETGIHEQFF
>TRBD1|.|TRBV5-1|TRBJ2-5
TGCGCCAGCAGCGCCCGGGACAGCGGAGAGACCCAGTACTTC
CASSARDSGETQYF
>TRBD1|.|TRBV2|TRBJ2-7
TGTGCCAGCAATCCGGGACAGGGTAACGAGCAGTACTTC
CASNPGQGNEQYF
>.|few|TRBV6-5|TRBJ1-5
TGTGCCAGCAGTTTTACAGCTAGCAATCAGCCCCAGCATTTT
CASSFTASNQPQHF
>TRBD2|.|TRBV2|TRBJ2-1
TGTGCCAGCAGTTTGACTAGCGGGGAGCAGTTCTTC
CASSLTSGEQFF
>.|.|TRBV28|TRBJ1-5
TGTGCCAGCAGTTTCGCCGGGGCGGGGCCGAGCAATCAGCCCCAGCATTTT
CASSFAGAGPSNQPQHF
>.|.|TRBV19|TRBJ1-1
TGTGCCAGTAGTCGTAGCGTTGAGACTGAAGCTTTCTTT
CASSRSVETEAFF
>.|.|TRBV5-4|TRBJ1-1
TGTGCCAGCAGCTCCTGGGAGGTCACTGAAGCTTTCTTT
CASSSWEVTEAFF
>.|few|TRBV7-9|TRBJ2-7
TGTGCCAGCAGCTCCTCGGACGGAGCCTACGAGCAGTACTTC
CASSSSDGAYEQYF
>.|once|TRBV10-3|TRBJ1-2
TGTGCCATCAGTGAGTCGTTGGACAGTAACTATGGCTACACCTTC
CAISESLDSNYGYTF
>.|.|TRBV12-1|TRBJ2-7
TGTGCCAGCAGCTTTAGCGGGGCCCTCTACGAGCAGTACTTC
CASSFSGALYEQYF
>.|.|TRBV6-5|TRBJ1-4
TGTGCCAGCAGTCCAACAGGGCCAACTAATGAAAAACTGTTTTTT
CASSPTGPTNEKLFF
>TRBD1|.|TRBV14|TRBJ2-7
TGTGCCAGCAGTCTCCGGGACAGGCGCGCCTACGAGCAGTACTTC
CASSLRDRRAYEQYF
>TRBD2|once|TRBV5-6|TRBJ2-7
TGTGCCAGCAGCTCCGGGGGGGTAAACGAGCAGTACTTC
CASSSGGVNEQYF
>TRBD1|.|TRBV7-2|TRBJ2-1
TGTGCCAGCAGGAGAACCCGGGACAGGGGTAATGAGCAGTTCTTC
CASRRTRDRGNEQFF
>TRBD2|.|TRBV29-1|TRBJ2-3
TGCAGCGTTGCCGGATATGGCGGGAGAGTCACAGATACGCAGTATTTT
CSVAGYGGRVTDTQYF
>.|.|TRBV7-2|TRBJ2-7
TGTGCCAGCAGCGTAGTGGGATACGAGCAGTACTTC
CASSVVGYEQYF
>.|.|TRBV28|TRBJ2-7
TGTGCCAGCAGTTCAACAGGGTACGAGCAGTACTTC
CASSSTGYEQYF
>.|.|TRBV5-5|TRBJ2-7
TGTGCCAGCAGCTTATGGGACATCGCTTCCTACGAGCAGTACTTC
CASSLWDIASYEQYF
>.|.|TRBV9|TRBJ2-1
TGTGCCAGCAGCGCCCACCTATCGTCGGGCTCCTACAATGAGCAGTTCTTC
CASSAHLSSGSYNEQFF
>.|.|TRBV6-1|TRBJ2-7
TGTGCCAGCAGTGAAAGGACCCTCTGGGGATACGAGCAGTACTTC
CASSERTLWGYEQYF
>.|.|TRBV11-2|TRBJ1-2
TGTGCCAGCAGCTTAGGTCGTGGCTATGGCTACACCTTC
CASSLGRGYGYTF
>.|.|TRBV4-3|TRBJ2-1
TGCGCCAGCAGCCAGGAACCCCAAGAAGGGGGTAATGAGCAGTTCTTC
CASSQEPQEGGNEQFF
>.|.|TRBV5-8|TRBJ1-5
TGTGCCAGCAGCTTGGGCAGGGCGTGGAGCAATCAGCCCCAGCATTTT
CASSLGRAWSNQPQHF